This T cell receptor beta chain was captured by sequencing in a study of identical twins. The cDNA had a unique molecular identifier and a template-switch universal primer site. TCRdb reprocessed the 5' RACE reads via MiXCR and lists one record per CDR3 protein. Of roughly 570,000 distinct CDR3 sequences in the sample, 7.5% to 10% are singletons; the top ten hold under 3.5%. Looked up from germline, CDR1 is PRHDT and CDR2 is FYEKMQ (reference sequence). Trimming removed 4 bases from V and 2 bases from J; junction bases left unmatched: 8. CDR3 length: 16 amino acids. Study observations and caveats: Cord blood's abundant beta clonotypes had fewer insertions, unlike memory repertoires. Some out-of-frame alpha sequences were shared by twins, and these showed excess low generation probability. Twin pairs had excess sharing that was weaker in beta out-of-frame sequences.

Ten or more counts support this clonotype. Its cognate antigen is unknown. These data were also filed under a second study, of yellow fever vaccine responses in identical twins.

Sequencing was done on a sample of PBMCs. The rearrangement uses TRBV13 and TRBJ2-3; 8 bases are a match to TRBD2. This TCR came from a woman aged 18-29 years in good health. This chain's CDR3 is CASSSRQTSDTDTQYF. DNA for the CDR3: TGTGCCAGCAGCTCCCGGCAGACTAGCGACACAGATACGCAGTATTTT.